This TCR beta chain was sequenced in a study of blood T cell repertoires in COVID-19. The CDR3 has 13 amino acids. V was trimmed by 3 bases and J by 5 bases, leaving 10 bases between them. CDR1 is WSHSY, CDR2 SAAADI, per germline. Assignments of participants to cohorts depended upon their own reported clinical history. Original handling: Estimation of nucleated cell counts was performed using reference gene primer amplification. Profiled with immunoSEQ multiplex PCR; TCRdb holds only in-frame clones, not every one. D and trimming were read from the DNA, whereas the V and J calls and clone size are those reported in that table. The repertoire holds around 250,000 clones, 85% to 90% seen once, with 4.1% in the top ten.

The chain combines TRBV10-2 with TRBJ1-1; unclear D gene. Material for sequencing was PBMCs or T cells enriched from blood (not recorded which). The sequence was collected from a young woman with acute COVID-19. The chain's CDR3 is CASSENRLTEAFF. DNA for the CDR3: TGCGCCAGCAGTGAAAACCGGTTGACTGAAGCTTTCTTT.